These 25 T cell receptor beta chains originate from one sample sequenced in a study of blood T cell repertoires in COVID-19. Method: immunoSEQ multiplex PCR; TCRdb's copy keeps in-frame clones and lacks some. The table has about 410,000 clones, around nine tenths seen once. The sample consisted of peripheral blood. These receptors came from a woman aged 40-49 years with COVID-19, enrolled during active disease.

The rearrangement links TRBV2 to TRBJ1-5; maybe TRBD1 (6 bases). V dropped 7 bases and J dropped 7 bases, with 17 bases sitting between them. The CDR3 spans 14 residues. Germline V lookup: CDR1 SNHLY, CDR2 FYNNEI. The CDR3 bases are TGTGCCAGCACCGACGGGGGGCAAGGACAGCCCCAGCATTTT. Its protein is CASTDGGQGQPQHF.

This clone has a single count. The genes are TRBV30 and TRBJ1-4; the match to TRBD1 covers 12 bases. The germline V gene encodes CDR1 GTSNPN and CDR2 SVGIG (reference sequence). After removal of 1 base from V and 0 bases from J, the junction contained 3 bases not matched to a gene. The CDR3 is made up of 17 amino acids. CDR3 in amino acids: CAWSAGQGASTNEKLFF. The CDR3 coding sequence is TGTGCCTGGAGTGCGGGACAGGGGGCGTCAACTAATGAAAAACTGTTTTTT. The full variable domain, rest sourced from reference TRBV30 and TRBJ1-4, is SQTIHQWPATLVQPVGSPLSLECTVEGTSNPNLYWYRQAAGRGLQLLFYSVGIGQISSEVPQNLSASRPQDRQFILSSKKLLLSDSGFYLCAWSAGQGASTNEKLFFGSGTQLSVL.

The V gene is TRBV5-1, the J gene TRBJ2-1; TRBD1 agrees at 7 bases. The CDR3 consists of 12 residues. Germline assignment: CDR1 SGHRS and CDR2 YFSETQ. With V trimmed by 4 bases and J by 15 bases, 10 bases remained unmatched. This CDR3 reads CASSLDRVGLFF. The CDR3 DNA is TGCGCCAGCAGCCTCGACAGGGTTGGTCTGTTCTTC.

The chain uses TRBV19 and TRBJ2-7, with a weak D call TRBD2 (5 bases). This CDR3 region has 14 residues. Germline CDR1 reads LNHDA; CDR2 reads SQIVND (reference sequence). The V end lost 3 bases, the J end lost 2 bases, and 11 bases lay between the germline ends. Here the CDR3 reads CASSMEAGTYEQYF. The CDR3 DNA sequence: TGTGCCAGTAGTATGGAGGCCGGTACCTACGAGCAGTACTTC.

The chain uses TRBV7-2 and TRBJ2-7; 10 bases match TRBD1. This CDR3 contains 15 residues. V gave up 5 bases and J gave up 1 base; unmatched junction bases: 5. Germline V gene sequence: CDR1 SGHTA, CDR2 FQGNSA. CDR3 amino acids: CASSPRGQGSYEQYF. The CDR3 DNA reads TGTGCCAGCAGCCCGCGGGGACAGGGGTCCTACGAGCAGTACTTC. Complete variable domain (other parts from reference TRBV7-2 and TRBJ2-7): GAGVSQSPSNKVTEKGKDVELRCDPISGHTALYWYRQSLGQGLEFLIYFQGNSAPDKSGLPSDRFSAERTGGSVSTLTIQRTQQEDSAVYLCASSPRGQGSYEQYFGPGTRLTVT.

V and J are TRBV6-5 and TRBJ1-5; D unclear. V was shortened by 4 bases and J by 4 bases, with 5 bases between the two germline ends. The CDR3 is made up of 12 amino acids. CDR1 MNHEY and CDR2 SVGAGI come from the germline V gene. The CDR3 spells CASSFYNQPQHF. CDR3 DNA: TGTGCCAGCAGTTTTTATAATCAGCCCCAGCATTTT.

The chain links TRBV27 to TRBJ1-2; 7 nucleotides agree with TRBD1. The germline V gene encodes CDR1 MNHEY and CDR2 SMNVEV (reference sequence). There are 15 residues in the CDR3. V trimming: 5 bases; J trimming: 2 bases; junction bases outside the gene matches: 8. Here the CDR3 DNA reads TGTGCCAGCAGTCTGGGGGGACAGACCAACTATGGCTACACCTTC. Amino acid sequence: CASSLGGQTNYGYTF.

The chain joins TRBV28 to TRBJ1-5; maybe TRBD1 (5 bases). CDR3 size: 13 residues. The V gene's germline CDR1 is MDHEN and CDR2 SYDVKM. V lost 10 bases and J 7 bases, leaving 17 bases between the germline ends. As DNA, the CDR3 is TGTGCCATTCGGCGGGGGATCGACCAGCCCCAGCATTTT. This translates into CAIRRGIDQPQHF. Complete variable domain (other parts from reference TRBV28 and TRBJ1-5): DVKVTQSSRYLVKRTGEKVFLECVQDMDHENMFWYRQDPGLGLRLIYFSYDVKMKEKGDIPEGYSVSREKKERFSLILESASTNQTSMYLCAIRRGIDQPQHFGDGTRLSIL.

The CDR3 protein is CASRVFQGNQPQHF. CDR3 DNA sequence: TGTGCCAGCAGGGTCTTCCAGGGCAATCAGCCCCAGCATTTT. The genes are TRBV2 and TRBJ1-5; D not certain. Germline V lookup: CDR1 SNHLY, CDR2 FYNNEI. The CDR3 contains 14 residues. Trimming shortened V by 6 bases and J by 2 bases, and 11 bases separated the two germline ends.

V usage is TRBV5-1 and J usage is TRBJ1-4, with D possibly matching TRBD1 (6 bases). The germline V gene has CDR1 SGHRS and CDR2 YFSETQ. Trimming cost V 2 bases and J 3 bases, with 11 bases left between them. The CDR3 has 15 residues. In DNA, the CDR3 is TGCGCCAGCAGCTTAACAGGGATTGCTAATGAAAAACTGTTTTTT. It is translated as CASSLTGIANEKLFF.

In its sample, this clone was seen once. CDR3 bases: TGTGCCAGCGTCGACAGGGGGCTGAGGTATGAAAAACTGTTTTTT. This sequence encodes CASVDRGLRYEKLFF. This chain connects TRBV2 to TRBJ1-4, with TRBD1 identical over 10 bases. Germline CDR1 SNHLY, CDR2 FYNNEI. The V gene end was trimmed by 8 bases and the J gene end by 6 bases; junction bases not matched to a gene: 9. The CDR3 has 15 amino acids.

The V gene is TRBV28, the J gene TRBJ1-6, with D possibly being TRBD1 (5 bases). The CDR3 sequence is 14 residues long. V lost 5 bases, J lost 11 bases, and 16 bases lay in between. From germline, CDR1 is MDHEN and CDR2 SYDVKM. The CDR3, as DNA: TGTGCCAGCAGTCCCGGGGGTACTCGTACACCCCTCCACTTT. This codes for CASSPGGTRTPLHF.

The chain uses TRBV18 and TRBJ1-5; 7 bases line up with TRBD1. The trim removed 3 bases at V and 4 bases at J, leaving 9 bases unmatched. This CDR3 contains 16 residues. CDR1 is KGHSH, CDR2 LQKENI, per germline. The CDR3 loop reads CASSPGQLNFNQPQHF. DNA for the CDR3: TGTGCCAGCTCACCGGGACAGCTAAATTTTAATCAGCCCCAGCATTTT.

V gene TRBV11-3 combines with J gene TRBJ2-2, with D unclear. Deletions cut 1 base from V and 2 bases from J, with 8 bases between. This CDR3 region has 15 residues. CDR1 and CDR2 (germline): SGHNT, YENEEA. Here the CDR3 reads CASSLGPLNTGELFF. As DNA, the CDR3 is TGTGCCAGCAGCTTAGGACCACTAAACACCGGGGAGCTGTTTTTT.

This clone is a singleton in its sample. The chain combines TRBV5-1 with TRBJ1-5, with 7 bases that match TRBD1. V was pared by 4 bases and J by 7 bases, with 11 bases of the junction left unmatched. The CDR3 is 15 residues long. Germline loops: CDR1 SGHRS, CDR2 YFSETQ. CDR3 loop: CASSPKTGFGQPQHF. In DNA form, the CDR3 reads TGCGCCAGCAGCCCTAAGACAGGGTTTGGGCAGCCCCAGCATTTT.

The gene calls are TRBV7-2 and TRBJ2-7; the match to TRBD1 covers 8 bases. The V segment lost 6 bases and the J segment 0 bases; nucleotides outside the gene matches: 4. The CDR3 runs to 14 residues. Germline CDR1 and CDR2: SGHTA and FQGNSA. CDR3 loop: CASSGQGYSYEQYF. CDR3 sequence (DNA): TGTGCCAGCAGTGGACAGGGATACTCCTACGAGCAGTACTTC.

The chain uses TRBV28 and TRBJ2-7; 12 nucleotides match TRBD1. CDR1 and CDR2 from the germline V gene are MDHEN and SYDVKM. The V segment lost 6 bases and the J segment 7 bases; nucleotides outside the gene matches: 7. The length of the CDR3 is 14 residues. CDR3 DNA sequence: TGTGCCAGCAGGGCCGGGACAGGGGGCCTAGAGCAGTACTTC. It codes for CASRAGTGGLEQYF.

The chain is built from TRBV27 and TRBJ2-3, with D possibly TRBD1 on 5 matching bases. Trimming took off 0 bases at V and 4 bases at J, with 11 bases between the two ends. The CDR3 covers 15 residues. CDR1 is MNHEY and CDR2 is SMNVEV in the germline V gene (reference sequence). The CDR3 reads CASSLSSRVADTQYF. The CDR3 DNA is TGTGCCAGCAGTTTATCTTCCAGGGTGGCAGATACGCAGTATTTT.

The J gene is TRBJ1-6, the V gene TRBV30, with TRBD1 as a possible D gene (5 bases). The CDR3 is 14 residues long. Germline V CDR1 and CDR2: GTSNPN, SVGIG (reference sequence). Trimming removed 0 bases from V and 8 bases from J, with 11 bases in between. CDR3 sequence (DNA): TGTGCCTGGAGTGTAACGATAGGGGATTCACCCCTCCACTTT. This gives the protein CAWSVTIGDSPLHF.

This clone was seen at least ten times. The chain joins TRBV28 to TRBJ1-6; D gene ambiguous. Germline loops: CDR1 MDHEN, CDR2 SYDVKM. The ends were cut back, 1 base at V and 9 bases at J, with 10 bases in the middle. The CDR3 sequence is 14 residues long. The CDR3 coding sequence is TGTGCCAGCAGTTTATTCCGTGGCAGTTCACCCCTCCACTTT. It codes for CASSLFRGSSPLHF.

This clone was detected only once. The CDR3 loop reads CATHRGRNEQYF. The CDR3 DNA is TGTGCCACCCACAGGGGGCGCAACGAGCAGTACTTC. The rearrangement joins TRBV6-6 to TRBJ2-7; 9 nucleotides align to TRBD1. CDR1 MNHNY and CDR2 SVGAGI come from the germline V gene (reference sequence). J gave up 5 bases and V 10 bases, and 6 bases lay outside the gene matches. The CDR3 runs 12 residues.

This clone has just a few counts. V is TRBV10-3 and J is TRBJ1-2; 7 bases match TRBD1. V trimming: 3 bases; J trimming: 1 base; junction bases outside the gene matches: 8. Germline CDR1 reads ENHRY; CDR2 reads SYGVKD. The CDR3 is 16 amino acids. Written as DNA, the CDR3 is TGTGCCATCAGTGAAGGGACAGTCCGATTTAACTATGGCTACACCTTC. Amino acids: CAISEGTVRFNYGYTF.

The CDR3 loop reads CASSFDRGDTDTQYF. The CDR3 coding sequence is TGTGCCAGCAGCTTCGACAGGGGCGACACAGATACGCAGTATTTT. The chain recombines TRBV7-2 with TRBJ2-3; 8 nucleotides match TRBD1. Germline trimming cut 3 bases from V and 2 bases from J; bases unmatched to any gene: 4. The CDR3 length is 15 residues. The germline gives CDR1 SGHTA, CDR2 FQGNSA.

The chain combines TRBV4-3 with TRBJ2-3; TRBD2 is a possible D gene (6 bases). This CDR3 has 15 residues. Germline CDR1 and CDR2: LGHNA and YSLEER. The V gene lost 4 bases and the J gene lost 1 base, with 12 bases spanning the gap. CDR3 coding DNA: TGCGCCAGCAGCCGTGGGACTTCCCGCACAGATACGCAGTATTTT. It translates to CASSRGTSRTDTQYF.

V gene TRBV12-3 or TRBV12-4 combines with J gene TRBJ1-1, with unresolved D. The ends were cut back, 3 bases at V and 3 bases at J, with 8 bases in the middle. This CDR3 has 13 residues. The CDR3 reads CASSFGTDTEAFF. DNA of the CDR3: TGTGCCAGCAGTTTCGGCACAGACACTGAAGCTTTCTTT.